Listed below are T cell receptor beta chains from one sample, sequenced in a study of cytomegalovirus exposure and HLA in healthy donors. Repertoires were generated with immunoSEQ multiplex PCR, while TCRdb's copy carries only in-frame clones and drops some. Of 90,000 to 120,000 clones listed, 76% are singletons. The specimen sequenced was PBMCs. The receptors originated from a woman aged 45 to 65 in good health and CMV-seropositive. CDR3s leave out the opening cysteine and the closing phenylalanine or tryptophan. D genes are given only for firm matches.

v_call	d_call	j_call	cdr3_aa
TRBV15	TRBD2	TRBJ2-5	ATTHVGGLAGVETQY
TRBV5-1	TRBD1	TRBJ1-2	ASSLADSGGGYGYT
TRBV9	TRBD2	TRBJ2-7	ASSSSGRSSYEQY
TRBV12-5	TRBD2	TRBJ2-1	ASGLGLAASNEQF
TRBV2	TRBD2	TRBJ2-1	ASSDSGGPRYEQF
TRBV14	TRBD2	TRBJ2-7	ASSQDDLAGGLLSYEQY
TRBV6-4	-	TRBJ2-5	ASSDSTRETFSDSKETQY
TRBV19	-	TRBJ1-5	ASSTSYSYSNQPQH
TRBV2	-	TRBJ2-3	ASSDRESWGITDTQY
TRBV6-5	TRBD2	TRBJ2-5	ASSLGGGETQY
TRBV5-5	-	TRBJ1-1	ASSYGGGIEAF
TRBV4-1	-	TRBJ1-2	ASSPSTASSGYT
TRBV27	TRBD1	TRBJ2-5	ASSYTGVGETQY
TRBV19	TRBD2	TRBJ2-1	ASISSGGPNNEQF
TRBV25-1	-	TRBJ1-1	ASSEWGTGPIAAEAF
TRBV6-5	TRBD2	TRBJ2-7	ASSSSGGHEQY
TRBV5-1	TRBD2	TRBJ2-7	ASSLSPSGREHFYEQY
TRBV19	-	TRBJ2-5	ASSIIFGHREETQY
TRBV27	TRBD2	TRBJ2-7	ASSWTSGSHEQY
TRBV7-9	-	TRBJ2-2	ASSRPGVPDGELF
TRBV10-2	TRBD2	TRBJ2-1	ASSGLAASSYNEQF
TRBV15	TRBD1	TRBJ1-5	ATSRDGQGSQPQH
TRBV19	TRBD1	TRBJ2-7	ASSYMGQGAKVYEQY
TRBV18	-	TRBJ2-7	ASSPFNYEQY
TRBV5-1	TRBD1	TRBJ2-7	ASSVAGTGGSEQY
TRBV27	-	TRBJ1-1	ASSLHRLSAEAF
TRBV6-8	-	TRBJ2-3	ASSPDIWGTDTQY
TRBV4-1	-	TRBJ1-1	ASSQENSLNTEAF
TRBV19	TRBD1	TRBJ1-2	ASSHRGGYT
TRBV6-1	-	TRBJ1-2	ASSEFWGMTGGGGYT
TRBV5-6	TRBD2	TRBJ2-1	ASSAGGGSYNEQF
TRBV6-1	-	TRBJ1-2	ASSEAGSPRGHYGYT
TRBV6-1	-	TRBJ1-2	ASSAVGANYGYT
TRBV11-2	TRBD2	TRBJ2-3	ASSLMGLAGGLKDTQY
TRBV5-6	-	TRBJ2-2	ASSLRQVLNTGELF
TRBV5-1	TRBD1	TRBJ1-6	ASSLVYRGNPLDRPAPLH
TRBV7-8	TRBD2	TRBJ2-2	ASSLGGGSDTGELF